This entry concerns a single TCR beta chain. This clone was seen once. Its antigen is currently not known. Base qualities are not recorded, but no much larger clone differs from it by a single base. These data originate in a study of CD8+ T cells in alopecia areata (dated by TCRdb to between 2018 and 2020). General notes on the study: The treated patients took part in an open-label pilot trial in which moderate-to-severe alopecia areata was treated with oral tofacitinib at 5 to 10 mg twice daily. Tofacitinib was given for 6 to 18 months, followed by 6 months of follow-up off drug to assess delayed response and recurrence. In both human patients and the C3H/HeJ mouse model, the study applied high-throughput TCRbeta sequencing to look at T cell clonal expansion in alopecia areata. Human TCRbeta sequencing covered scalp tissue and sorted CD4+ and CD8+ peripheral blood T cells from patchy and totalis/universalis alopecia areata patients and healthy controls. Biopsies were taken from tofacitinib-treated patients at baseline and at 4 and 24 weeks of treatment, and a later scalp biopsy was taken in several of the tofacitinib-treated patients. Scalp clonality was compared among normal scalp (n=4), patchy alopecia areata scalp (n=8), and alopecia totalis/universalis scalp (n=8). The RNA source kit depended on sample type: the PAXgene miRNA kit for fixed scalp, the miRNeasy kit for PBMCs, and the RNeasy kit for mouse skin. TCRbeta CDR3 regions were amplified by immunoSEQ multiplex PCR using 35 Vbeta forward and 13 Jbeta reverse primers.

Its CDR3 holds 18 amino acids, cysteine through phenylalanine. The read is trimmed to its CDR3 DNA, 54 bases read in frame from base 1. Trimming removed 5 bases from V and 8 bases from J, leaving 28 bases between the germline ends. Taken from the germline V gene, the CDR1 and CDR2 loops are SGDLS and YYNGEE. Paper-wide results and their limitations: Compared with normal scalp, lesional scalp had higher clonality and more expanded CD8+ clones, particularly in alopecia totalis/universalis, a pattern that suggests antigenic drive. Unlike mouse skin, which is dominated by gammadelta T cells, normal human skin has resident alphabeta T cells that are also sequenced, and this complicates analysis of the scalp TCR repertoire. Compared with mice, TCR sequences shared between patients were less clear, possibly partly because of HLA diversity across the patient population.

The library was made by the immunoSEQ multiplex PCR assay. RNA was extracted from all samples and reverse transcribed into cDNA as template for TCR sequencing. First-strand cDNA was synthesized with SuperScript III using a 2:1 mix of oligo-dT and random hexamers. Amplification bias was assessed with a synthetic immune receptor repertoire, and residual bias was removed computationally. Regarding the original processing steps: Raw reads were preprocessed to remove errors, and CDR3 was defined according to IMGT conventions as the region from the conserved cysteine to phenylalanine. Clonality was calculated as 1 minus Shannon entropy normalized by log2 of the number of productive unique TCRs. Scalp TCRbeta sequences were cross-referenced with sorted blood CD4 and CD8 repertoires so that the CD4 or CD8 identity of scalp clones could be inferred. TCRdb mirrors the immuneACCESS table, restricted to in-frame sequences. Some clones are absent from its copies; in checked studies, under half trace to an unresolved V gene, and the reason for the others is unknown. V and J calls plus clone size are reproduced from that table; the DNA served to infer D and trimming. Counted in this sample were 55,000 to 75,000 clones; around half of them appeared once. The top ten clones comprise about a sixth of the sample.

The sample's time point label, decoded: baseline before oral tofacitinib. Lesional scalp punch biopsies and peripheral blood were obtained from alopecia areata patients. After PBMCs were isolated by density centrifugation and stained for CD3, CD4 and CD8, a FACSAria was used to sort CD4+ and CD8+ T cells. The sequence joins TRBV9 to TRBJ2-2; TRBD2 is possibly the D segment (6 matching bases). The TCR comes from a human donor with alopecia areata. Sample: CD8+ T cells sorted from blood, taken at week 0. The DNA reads TGTGCCAGCAGTCCCAGGCTAGCGACCTCGTGGATGGCGGGGGAGCTGTTTTTT. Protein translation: CASSPRLATSWMAGELFF.